This T cell receptor (beta chain) derives from a study of blood T cell repertoires in COVID-19. Across the whole study: T cells, B-cell-depleted T cells, or PBMCs supplied cDNA or gDNA.

The CDR3 contains 17 residues. V lost 3 bases and J 2 bases, leaving 17 bases between the germline ends. Germline V gene lookup returns CDR1 SGHAT and CDR2 FQNNGV. As originally analysed: Amplified reference gene primers provided the basis for estimating nucleated cell counts. The method was immunoSEQ multiplex PCR; TCRdb's version includes in-frame clones alone and lacks a portion of them. The V and J calls and clone size come from that table; D and trimming were worked out from the DNA. The sample yields approximately 120,000 clones, 86% seen once. The chain couples TRBV11-2 to TRBJ2-1; possibly TRBD1 for D (7 bases). This receptor was taken from a human donor in a cohort sampled during active COVID-19. Sequenced material: peripheral blood. This CDR3 is CASSFYHQGGPYNEQFF. DNA for the CDR3: TGTGCCAGCAGCTTCTATCACCAGGGGGGCCCCTACAATGAGCAGTTCTTC.